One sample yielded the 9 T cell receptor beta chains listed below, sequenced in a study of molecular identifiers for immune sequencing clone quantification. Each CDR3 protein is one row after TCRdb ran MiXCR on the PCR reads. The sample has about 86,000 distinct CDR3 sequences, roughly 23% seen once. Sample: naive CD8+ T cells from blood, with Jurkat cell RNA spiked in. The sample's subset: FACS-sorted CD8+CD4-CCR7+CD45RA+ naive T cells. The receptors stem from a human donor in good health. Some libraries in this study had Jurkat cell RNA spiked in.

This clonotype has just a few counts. The CDR3 reads CASSLALGQGSSEQFF. CDR3 nucleotide sequence: TGTGCCAGCAGCTTAGCTCTGGGACAGGGTAGTTCTGAGCAGTTCTTC. The chain uses TRBV7-9 and TRBJ2-1; 9 nucleotides agree with TRBD1. CDR3 length: 16 amino acids. Losses at the gene ends were 0 bases for V and 9 bases for J; bases not matched to a gene: 9. Germline V CDR1 and CDR2: SEHNR, FQNEAQ (reference sequence).

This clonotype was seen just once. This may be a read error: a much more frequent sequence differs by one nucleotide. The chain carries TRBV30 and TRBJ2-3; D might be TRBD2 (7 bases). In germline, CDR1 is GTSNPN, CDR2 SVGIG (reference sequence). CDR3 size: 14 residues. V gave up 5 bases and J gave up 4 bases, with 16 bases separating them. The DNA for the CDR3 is TGTGCCTGGGGGACAACAACTAGCGCAGATACGCAGTATTTT. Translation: CAWGTTTSADTQYF.

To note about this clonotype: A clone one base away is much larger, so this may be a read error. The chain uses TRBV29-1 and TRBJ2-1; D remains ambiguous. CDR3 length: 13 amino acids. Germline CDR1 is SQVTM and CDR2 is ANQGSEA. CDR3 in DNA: TGCAACGTTGAGGAATCTATGATCGGTGAGCAGTTCTTC. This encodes CNVEESMIGEQFF.

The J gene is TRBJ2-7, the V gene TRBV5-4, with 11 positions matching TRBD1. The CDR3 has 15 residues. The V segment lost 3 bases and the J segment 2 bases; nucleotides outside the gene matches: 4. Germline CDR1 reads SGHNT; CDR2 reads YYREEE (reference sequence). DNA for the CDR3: TGTGCCAGCAGCTACGGACAGGGGGCGACCTACGAGCAGTACTTC. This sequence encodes CASSYGQGATYEQYF.

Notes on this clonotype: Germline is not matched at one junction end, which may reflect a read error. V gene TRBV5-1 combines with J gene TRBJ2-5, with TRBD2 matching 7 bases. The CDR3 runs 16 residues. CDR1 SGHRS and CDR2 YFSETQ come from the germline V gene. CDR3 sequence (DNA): TGCGCCAGCAGGATCGGCGAGGGAGGGATAGAAGAGATCCAGTACTTC. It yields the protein CASRIGEGGIEEIQYF.

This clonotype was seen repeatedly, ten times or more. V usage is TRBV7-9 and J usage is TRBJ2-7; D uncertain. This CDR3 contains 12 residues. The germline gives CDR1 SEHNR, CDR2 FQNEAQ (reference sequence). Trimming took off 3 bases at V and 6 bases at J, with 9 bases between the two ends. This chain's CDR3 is CASSFTAREQYF. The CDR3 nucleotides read TGTGCCAGCAGCTTCACAGCCCGCGAGCAGTACTTC.

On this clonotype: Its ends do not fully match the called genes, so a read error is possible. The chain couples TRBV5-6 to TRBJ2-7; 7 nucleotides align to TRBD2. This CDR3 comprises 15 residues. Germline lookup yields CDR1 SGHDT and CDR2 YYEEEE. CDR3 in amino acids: CASTSLGGGGHEQYF. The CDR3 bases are TGTGCTAGCACGTCTCTTGGGGGGGGAGGCCACGAGCAGTACTTC.

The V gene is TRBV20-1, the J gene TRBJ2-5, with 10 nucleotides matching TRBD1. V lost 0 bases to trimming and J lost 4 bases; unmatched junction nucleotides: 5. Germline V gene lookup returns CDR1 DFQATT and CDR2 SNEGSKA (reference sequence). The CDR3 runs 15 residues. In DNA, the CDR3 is TGCAGTGCTAGAGATTACGGGACAGGGGTAGAGACCCAGTACTTC. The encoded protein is CSARDYGTGVETQYF.

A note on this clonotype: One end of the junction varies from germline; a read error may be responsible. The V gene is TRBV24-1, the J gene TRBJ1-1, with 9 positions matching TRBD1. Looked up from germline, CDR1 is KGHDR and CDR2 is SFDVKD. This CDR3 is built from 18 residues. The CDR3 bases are TGTGCCACCAGTGAAACCGACGCATGGACAGGGGAGAACACTAAAGCCTTCTTT. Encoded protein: CATSETDAWTGENTKAFF.